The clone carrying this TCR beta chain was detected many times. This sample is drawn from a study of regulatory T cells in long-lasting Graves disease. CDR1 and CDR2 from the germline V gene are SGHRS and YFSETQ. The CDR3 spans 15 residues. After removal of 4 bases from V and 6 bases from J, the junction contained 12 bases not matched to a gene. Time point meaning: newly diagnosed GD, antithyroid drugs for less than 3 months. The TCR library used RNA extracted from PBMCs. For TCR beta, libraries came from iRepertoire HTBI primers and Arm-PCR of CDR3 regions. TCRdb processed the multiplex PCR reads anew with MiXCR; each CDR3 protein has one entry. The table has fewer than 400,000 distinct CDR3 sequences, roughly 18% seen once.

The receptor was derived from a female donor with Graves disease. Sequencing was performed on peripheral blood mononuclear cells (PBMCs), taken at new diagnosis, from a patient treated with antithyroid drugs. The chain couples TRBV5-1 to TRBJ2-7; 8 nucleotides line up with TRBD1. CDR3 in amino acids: CASSRAVTGAPEQYF. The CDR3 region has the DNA TGCGCCAGCAGCAGGGCCGTGACAGGGGCCCCCGAGCAGTACTTC.